This entry describes one T cell receptor (beta chain). Its antigen is still unknown. V was cut by 7 bases and J by 3 bases, with 10 bases left in between. The CDR3 extends over 13 amino acids. The germline CDR1 and CDR2 sequences are ENHRY and SYGVKD. Each CDR3 protein gets one entry after TCRdb re-called the RT-PCR reads with MiXCR. Among about 800,000 distinct CDR3 sequences listed, 21% were seen once. This specimen belongs to a study of response to subunit inactivated influenza vaccine. Study-wide points: Each seasonal flu vaccination may recruit only limited new T cells, authors suggested.

The chain has TRBV10-3 and TRBJ1-5, with D tentatively TRBD1 (6 bases). Here the sequenced sample was PBMCs from blood, taken 5 days after vaccination. This TCR was sampled from a man between 45 and 60 years old who received an inactivated influenza vaccine. The CDR3 sequence is CAINDRNNQPQHF. In nucleotides, the CDR3 is TGTGCCATCAACGACAGGAACAATCAGCCCCAGCATTTT.